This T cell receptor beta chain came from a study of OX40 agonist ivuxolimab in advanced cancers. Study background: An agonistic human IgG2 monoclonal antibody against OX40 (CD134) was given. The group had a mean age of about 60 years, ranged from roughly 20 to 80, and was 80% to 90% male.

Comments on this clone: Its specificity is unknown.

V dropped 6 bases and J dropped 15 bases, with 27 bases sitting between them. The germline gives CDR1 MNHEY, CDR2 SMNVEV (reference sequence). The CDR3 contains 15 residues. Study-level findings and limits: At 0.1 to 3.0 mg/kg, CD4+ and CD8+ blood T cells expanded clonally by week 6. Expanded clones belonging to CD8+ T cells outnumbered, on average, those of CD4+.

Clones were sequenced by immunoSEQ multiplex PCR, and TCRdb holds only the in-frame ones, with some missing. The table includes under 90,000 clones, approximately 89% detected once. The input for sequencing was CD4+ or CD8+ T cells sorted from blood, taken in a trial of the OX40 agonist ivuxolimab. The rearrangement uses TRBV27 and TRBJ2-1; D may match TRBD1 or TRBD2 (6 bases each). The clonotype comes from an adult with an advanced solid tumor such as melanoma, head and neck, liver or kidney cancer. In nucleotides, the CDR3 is TGTGCCAGCAGCTTCTCGGGAAGGGGGTTGGGAGGATGGTTCTTC. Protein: CASSFSGRGLGGWFF.